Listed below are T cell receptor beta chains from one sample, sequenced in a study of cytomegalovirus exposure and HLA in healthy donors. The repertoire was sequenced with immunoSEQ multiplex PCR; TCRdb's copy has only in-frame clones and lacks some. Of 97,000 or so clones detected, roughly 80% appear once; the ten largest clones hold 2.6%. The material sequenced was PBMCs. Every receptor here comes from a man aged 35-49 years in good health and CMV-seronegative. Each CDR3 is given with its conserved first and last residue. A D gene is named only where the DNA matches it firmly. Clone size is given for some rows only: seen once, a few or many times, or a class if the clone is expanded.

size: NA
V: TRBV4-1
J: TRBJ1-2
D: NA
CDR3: CASSQDRPGNYGYTF
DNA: TGCGCCAGCAGCCAAGATCGGCCGGGGAACTATGGCTACACCTTC

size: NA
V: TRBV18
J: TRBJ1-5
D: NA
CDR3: CATSGGAGQPQHF
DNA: TGTGCCACCTCGGGGGGGGCGGGTCAGCCCCAGCATTTT

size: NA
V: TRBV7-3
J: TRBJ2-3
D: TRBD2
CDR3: CASSLNGGGAEGTDTQYF
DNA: TGTGCCAGCAGCTTAAACGGCGGGGGGGCCGAAGGCACAGATACGCAGTATTTT

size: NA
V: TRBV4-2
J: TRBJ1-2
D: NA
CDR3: CASSQDQVGGYTF
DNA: TGTGCCAGCAGCCAAGATCAGGTTGGGGGCTACACCTTC

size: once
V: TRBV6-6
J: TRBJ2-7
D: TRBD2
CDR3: CASSYPGLDYEQYF
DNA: TGTGCCAGCAGTTACCCCGGACTAGACTACGAGCAGTACTTC

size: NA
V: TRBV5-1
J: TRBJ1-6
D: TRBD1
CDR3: CASSLDRGIFSPLHF
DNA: TGCGCCAGCAGCCTAGACAGGGGGATCTTTTCACCCCTCCACTTT

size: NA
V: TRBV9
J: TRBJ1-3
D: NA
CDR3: CASSEGARVQFGNTIYF
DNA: TGTGCCAGCAGCGAAGGGGCCAGGGTGCAGTTTGGAAACACCATATATTTT

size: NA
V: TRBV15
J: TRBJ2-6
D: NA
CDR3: CATSRDRGFGANVLTF
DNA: TGTGCCACCAGCAGAGATCGGGGGTTTGGGGCCAACGTCCTGACTTTC

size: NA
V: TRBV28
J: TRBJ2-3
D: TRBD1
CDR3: CASTQTGSTDTQYF
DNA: TGTGCCAGCACCCAGACAGGGAGCACAGATACGCAGTATTTT

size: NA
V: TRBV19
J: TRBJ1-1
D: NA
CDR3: CASSTRPDWNTEAFF
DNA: TGTGCCAGTAGTACCCGACCGGACTGGAACACTGAAGCTTTCTTT

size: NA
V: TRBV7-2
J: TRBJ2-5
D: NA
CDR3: CASSFALHKETQYF
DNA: TGTGCCAGCAGCTTCGCCCTGCACAAAGAGACCCAGTACTTC

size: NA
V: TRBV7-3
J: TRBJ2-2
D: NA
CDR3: CASRARDISTGELFF
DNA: TGTGCCAGTAGAGCCCGGGACATCAGCACCGGGGAGCTGTTTTTT

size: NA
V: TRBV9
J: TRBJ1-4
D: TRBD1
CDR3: CASSVGPGGVLREKLFF
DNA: TGTGCCAGCAGCGTAGGGCCAGGGGGCGTCCTAAGGGAAAAACTGTTTTTT

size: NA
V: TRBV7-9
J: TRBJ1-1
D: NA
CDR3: CASSRNGGTEAFF
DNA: TGTGCCAGCAGCCGGAACGGGGGCACTGAAGCTTTCTTT

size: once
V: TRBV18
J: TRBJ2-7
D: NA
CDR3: CASSPNGQITYEQYF
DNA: TGTGCCAGCTCACCGAACGGACAGATAACCTACGAGCAGTACTTC

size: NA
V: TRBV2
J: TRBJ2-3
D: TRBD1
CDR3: CASTGTGTSTDTQYF
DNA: TGTGCCAGTACAGGGACAGGGACTAGCACAGATACGCAGTATTTT

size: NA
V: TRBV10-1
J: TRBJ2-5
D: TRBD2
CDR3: CASSASGGVDQETQYF
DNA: TGCGCCAGCAGCGCATCGGGGGGGGTCGACCAAGAGACCCAGTACTTC

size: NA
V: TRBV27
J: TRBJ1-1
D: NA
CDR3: CASSLRGPTEAFF
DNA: TGTGCCAGCAGTTTACGGGGTCCCACTGAAGCTTTCTTT

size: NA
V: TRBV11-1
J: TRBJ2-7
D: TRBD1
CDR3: CANQGQGRKEQYF
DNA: TGTGCCAACCAGGGACAGGGGAGGAAAGAGCAGTACTTC

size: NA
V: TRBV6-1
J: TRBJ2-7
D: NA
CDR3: CASSDPGSSYEQYF
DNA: TGTGCCAGCAGCGACCCGGGGAGCTCCTACGAGCAGTACTTC

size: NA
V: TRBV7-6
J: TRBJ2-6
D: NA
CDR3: CASSPYNSGANVLTF
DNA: TGTGCCAGCAGCCCGTACAACTCTGGGGCCAACGTCCTGACTTTC

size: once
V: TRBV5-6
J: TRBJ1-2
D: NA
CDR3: CASSLTGIAYGYTF
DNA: TGTGCCAGCAGCTTGACAGGGATCGCCTATGGCTACACCTTC

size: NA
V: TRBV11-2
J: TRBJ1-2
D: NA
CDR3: CASSVQGPTSGYTF
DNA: TGTGCCAGCAGCGTACAGGGTCCGACTAGCGGCTACACCTTC

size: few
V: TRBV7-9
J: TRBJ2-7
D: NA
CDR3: CSSSFGDGEQYF
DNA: TGTTCCAGCAGCTTCGGGGATGGCGAGCAGTACTTC

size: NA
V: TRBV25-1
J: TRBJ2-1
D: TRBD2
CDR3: CASISGLAGTWSYNEQFF
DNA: TGTGCCAGCATCTCGGGACTAGCGGGGACTTGGTCCTACAATGAGCAGTTCTTC

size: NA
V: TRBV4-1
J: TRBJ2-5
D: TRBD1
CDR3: CASSRQGDQETQYF
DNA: TGCGCCAGCAGCCGACAGGGGGACCAAGAGACCCAGTACTTC

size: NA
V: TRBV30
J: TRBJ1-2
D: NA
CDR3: CAWSGADYGYTF
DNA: TGTGCCTGGAGTGGCGCGGACTATGGCTACACCTTC

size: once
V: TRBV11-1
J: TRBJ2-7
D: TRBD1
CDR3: CASSVGTVTREQYF
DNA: TGTGCCAGCAGCGTCGGGACAGTCACCCGCGAGCAGTACTTC